A selection of T cell receptor beta chains follows, all from one sample in a study of cytomegalovirus exposure and HLA in healthy donors. Produced via immunoSEQ multiplex PCR; TCRdb's table is partial and in-frame only. The sample consists of approximately 84,000 clones, about 68% of them appearing once. Sequencing input: PBMCs. Receptor source: a man aged 35-49 years in good health and CMV-seropositive. CDR3s include the opening cysteine and the closing phenylalanine or tryptophan. A D gene is named only where the DNA matches it firmly. The listing skips clone size in some rows; elsewhere it reads once, few, many or a size class.

>TRBJ1-1|once|TRBD1|TRBV6-6
CASGQGGTEAFF
TGTGCCAGCGGGCAGGGGGGCACTGAAGCTTTCTTT
>TRBJ2-1|NA|TRBD2|TRBV18
CASSPLTSGSHEQFF
TGTGCCAGCTCACCACTGACTAGCGGGAGCCATGAGCAGTTCTTC
>TRBJ2-5|few|NA|TRBV4-1
CASSQSPRVQETQYF
TGCGCCAGCAGCCAATCACCCCGAGTACAAGAGACCCAGTACTTC
>TRBJ2-5|NA|TRBD1|TRBV6-1
CASSIGTGGLETQYF
TGTGCCAGCAGTATTGGGACAGGGGGCCTGGAGACCCAGTACTTC
>TRBJ1-1|NA|NA|TRBV6-6
CASSPAGMGNTEAFF
TGTGCCAGCAGTCCCGCAGGGATGGGGAACACTGAAGCTTTCTTT
>TRBJ2-2|NA|NA|TRBV7-2
CASSLRLSDRELFF
TGTGCCAGCAGCTTGAGACTGTCCGACCGGGAGCTGTTTTTT
>TRBJ2-5|NA|NA|TRBV6-5
CASSYLGEEETQYF
TGTGCCAGCAGTTATCTCGGGGAAGAAGAGACCCAGTACTTC
>TRBJ2-2|few|NA|TRBV18
CASSPQGRHGELFF
TGTGCCAGCTCACCTCAGGGAAGGCACGGGGAGCTGTTTTTT
>TRBJ1-1|NA|NA|TRBV5-1
CASSPGGTGDYTEAFF
TGCGCCAGCAGCCCTGGGGGGACGGGGGATTACACTGAAGCTTTCTTT
>TRBJ2-3|NA|NA|TRBV5-1
CASSEGDADTQYF
TGCGCCAGCAGCGAGGGGGACGCAGATACGCAGTATTTT
>TRBJ2-2|few|NA|TRBV27
CASSEQGRPGELFF
TGTGCCAGCAGTGAACAGGGGAGGCCCGGGGAGCTGTTTTTT
>TRBJ1-5|once|NA|TRBV21-1
CASSRLGRVHQPQHF
TGTGCCAGCAGCAGGTTGGGCAGGGTCCATCAGCCCCAGCATTTT
>TRBJ1-1|NA|NA|TRBV7-3
CASSLEAGVEAFF
TGTGCCAGCAGCTTAGAGGCGGGAGTTGAAGCTTTCTTT
>TRBJ1-2|once|TRBD1|TRBV2
CASTDRERNGYTF
TGTGCCAGTACCGACAGGGAGAGAAATGGCTACACCTTC
>TRBJ1-2|NA|NA|TRBV5-4
CASRLQGIGVDYGYTF
TGTGCCAGCAGATTGCAGGGGATCGGGGTTGACTATGGCTACACCTTC
>TRBJ2-1|NA|TRBD2|TRBV7-2
CASSLAASGVYNEQFF
TGTGCCAGCAGCTTAGCGGCTAGCGGGGTTTACAATGAGCAGTTCTTC
>TRBJ2-3|NA|NA|TRBV7-3
CASSFRGGLTDTQYF
TGTGCCAGCAGTTTCCGCGGCGGGCTCACAGATACGCAGTATTTT
>TRBJ2-6|NA|NA|TRBV2
CASSLVLSGANVLTF
TGTGCCAGCAGTCTCGTTCTCTCTGGGGCCAACGTCCTGACTTTC
>TRBJ2-3|NA|NA|TRBV6-5
CASSQNIGGFTQYF
TGTGCCAGCAGTCAGAACATAGGCGGGTTTACGCAGTATTTT
>TRBJ2-1|NA|NA|TRBV5-1
CASSSDSSSYNEQFF
TGCGCCAGCAGCTCCGACTCGAGCTCCTACAATGAGCAGTTCTTC
>TRBJ2-6|NA|NA|TRBV7-9
CASSLAQGWANVLTF
TGTGCCAGCAGCTTAGCGCAGGGCTGGGCCAACGTCCTGACTTTC
>TRBJ1-2|NA|NA|TRBV6-1
CASSVPDSYGYTF
TGTGCCAGCAGTGTACCGGACAGCTATGGCTACACCTTC